Given below is one T cell receptor (beta chain) in context. This clonotype was seen a handful of times. Its cognate antigen has yet to be identified. No much larger clonotype is one base removed from it; base qualities were not supplied. The data belong to a study of T-cell memory formation after mild COVID-19 (dated by TCRdb to 2020 to 2022). Broadly, across the study: TCR sequence clusters from the two donors were found to be largely donor specific. In a couple of donors, T-cell clones that expanded and contracted after mild COVID-19 were followed by sequencing TCRalpha and TCRbeta repertoires longitudinally. Two young, previously healthy adult volunteers, one female and one male, were included in the cohort.

Instrument on record: Illumina NovaSeq 6000. cDNA libraries for TCRalpha and TCRbeta were prepared by 5'RACE using constant-segment primers, with sample barcodes and unique molecular identifiers added. RNA was extracted from every sample with Trizol reagent. Amplification of the libraries took two PCR steps, and the second step added a second sample barcode plus Illumina TruSeq adapters. Libraries were sequenced on an Illumina NovaSeq with 2 x 150 bp paired-end reads. As for the original processing: With migec v1.2.7, reads were demultiplexed and then collapsed into UMI-guided consensus sequences. With mixcr v2.1.11, UMI consensuses were aligned to TRA and TRB V and J templates and assembled into clonotypes. A clonotype was counted as expanded or contracted only if both edgeR and NoisET called the change significant, with noise models trained on biological replicates. For edgeR calls, the cutoffs were a false discovery rate-adjusted p below 0.01 and a log2 fold-change threshold of 1. PCA with hierarchical clustering of max-normalized trajectories of the 1000 most abundant clonotypes was used as exploratory dynamics analysis. Separately sequenced CD4+ and CD8+ repertoires were used to assign the CD4 or CD8 phenotype of responding clones. Using fastp at Q25 and MiXCR, TCRdb reprocessed the public reads and kept productive beta chains. Each entry merges the rows of one CDR3 protein and shows their most common DNA and genes. These V and J calls rely on TCRdb rather than the paper's analysis. The sample records 560,000 or so distinct CDR3 sequences, approximately 15% of which are singletons. The ten largest clones represent about 7.5% of the sample.

CDR1 and CDR2 are read off the germline V gene as SGHAT and FQNNGV. CDR3 length: 13 amino acids, cysteine to phenylalanine. The entry retains the CDR3 DNA only, 39 bases that are in frame from base 1. The junction carries 13 bases between V and J, which are trimmed by 7 bases and 3 bases respectively. Beyond this particular receptor, the publication reports: Some responding clones were detected in pre-infection memory, suggesting pre-existing cross-reactive memory T cells joined the SARS-CoV-2 response. Clones contracting from day 15 to 85 had balanced CD4/CD8 phenotypes, while a second wave expanding from day 15 to 37 was biased towards CD4+. SARS-CoV-2 specificity of the second-wave clones peaking on day 37 was not confirmed. Only two mild cases were covered in the study, and larger cohorts including severe cases with pre-infection samples were considered necessary. Contracting CD4+ clones turned up mainly in the CM and EM memory subsets, whereas EMRA was where CD8+ clones were enriched.

Ficoll-Paque density gradient centrifugation was used to isolate PBMCs. Sequenced sample: PBMCs or a T cell subset sorted from them (not recorded which). The receptor chain draws on TRBV11-2 and TRBJ2-7, with the D gene not confidently named. The sequence was collected from an adult woman who had mild COVID-19 (a few samples of this study predate the infection). The sample titles of this study are shuffled in the database, so cell type and time point are left out; the donor was told from shared clones. CDR3 protein: CASTFDSLYEQYF. Here is the DNA: TGTGCCAGCACCTTTGACTCCCTCTACGAGCAGTACTTC.